This TCR beta chain came from a study of blood T cell repertoires in COVID-19. Whole-study context: The cDNA or gDNA used as material had been derived from T cells, B-cell-depleted T cells, or PBMCs.

Trimming left V 5 bases short and J 7 bases short, with 11 bases between. There are 11 residues in the CDR3. The V gene's germline CDR1 is DFQATT and CDR2 SNEGSKA (reference sequence). Authors' processing steps: Reference gene primer amplification gave estimated nucleated cell counts. The data were produced by immunoSEQ multiplex PCR, yet TCRdb's version contains in-frame clones alone and is incomplete. V and J calls and clone size are given by that table; D and trimming were obtained from the DNA. The sample lists over 200,000 clones; 80% to 90% were seen once. In terms of age and location, participants ranged from about 18 to 95 years and lived in 24 US areas. In Cohort 3, a recovered donor had either two negative PCRs, clearance, or symptom resolution.

The chain combines TRBV20-1 with TRBJ1-1, with a possible D match to TRBD1 (6 bases). This TCR derives from a woman in her fifties or sixties who had recovered from COVID-19. Sample: PBMCs or T cells enriched from blood (not recorded which). The DNA for the CDR3 is TGCAGTGCTGGCAGGGACATTGAAGCTTTCTTT. As protein: CSAGRDIEAFF.